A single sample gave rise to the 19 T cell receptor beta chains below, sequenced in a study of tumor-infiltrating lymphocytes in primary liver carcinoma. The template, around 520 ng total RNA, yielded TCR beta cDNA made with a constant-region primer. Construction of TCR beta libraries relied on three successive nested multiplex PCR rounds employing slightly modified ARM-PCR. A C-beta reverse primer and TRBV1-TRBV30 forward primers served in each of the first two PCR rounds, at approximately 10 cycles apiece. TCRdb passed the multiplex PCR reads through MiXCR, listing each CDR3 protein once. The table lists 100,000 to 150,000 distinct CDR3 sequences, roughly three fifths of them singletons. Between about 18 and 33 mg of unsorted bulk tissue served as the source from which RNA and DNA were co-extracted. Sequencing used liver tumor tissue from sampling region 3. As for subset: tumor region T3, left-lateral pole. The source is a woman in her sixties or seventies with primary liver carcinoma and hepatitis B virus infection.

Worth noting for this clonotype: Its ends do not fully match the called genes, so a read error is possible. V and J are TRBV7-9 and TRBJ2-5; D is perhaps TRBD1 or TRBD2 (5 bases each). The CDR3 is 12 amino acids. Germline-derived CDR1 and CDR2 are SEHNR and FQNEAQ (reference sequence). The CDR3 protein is CASSLVGEIQYF. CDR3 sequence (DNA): TGTGCCAGCAGCTTAGTAGGGGAGATCCAGTACTTC. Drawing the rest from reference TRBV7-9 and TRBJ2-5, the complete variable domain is DTGVSQNPRHKITKRGQNVTFRCDPISEHNRLYWYRQTLGQGPEFLTYFQNEAQLEKSRLLSDRFSAERPKGSFSTLEIQRTEQGDSAMYLCASSLVGEIQYFGPGTRLLVL.

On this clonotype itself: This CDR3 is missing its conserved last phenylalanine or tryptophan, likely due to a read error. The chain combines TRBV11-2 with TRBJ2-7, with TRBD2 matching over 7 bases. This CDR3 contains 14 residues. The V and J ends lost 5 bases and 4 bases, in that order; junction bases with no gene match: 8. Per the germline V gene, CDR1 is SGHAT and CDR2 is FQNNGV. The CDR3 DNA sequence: TGTGCCAGCAGCCGGACTTGCGGGAGTTACGAGCAGTACTTA. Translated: CASSRTCGSYEQYL.

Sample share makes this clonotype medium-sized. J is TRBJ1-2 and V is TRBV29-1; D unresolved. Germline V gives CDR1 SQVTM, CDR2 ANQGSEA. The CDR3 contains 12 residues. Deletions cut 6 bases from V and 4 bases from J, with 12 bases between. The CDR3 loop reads CSVGGDIYGYTF. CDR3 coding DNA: TGCAGCGTCGGCGGGGATATCTATGGCTACACCTTC.

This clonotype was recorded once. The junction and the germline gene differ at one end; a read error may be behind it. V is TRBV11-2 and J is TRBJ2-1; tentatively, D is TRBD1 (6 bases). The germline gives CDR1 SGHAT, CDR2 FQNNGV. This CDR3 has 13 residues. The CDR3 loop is CASSPTGGDERFF. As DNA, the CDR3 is TGTGCCAGCAGCCCGACAGGTGGGGATGAGCGGTTCTTC.

The CDR3 DNA reads as TGCAGTGCGCGGGACAGTGGGCGTGCCTCGGAGCAGTACTTC. Translation: CSARDSGRASEQYF. V usage is TRBV29-1 and J usage is TRBJ2-7; the D gene is possibly TRBD1 (7 bases). The CDR3 sequence is 14 residues long. The germline V gene has CDR1 SQVTM and CDR2 ANQGSEA.

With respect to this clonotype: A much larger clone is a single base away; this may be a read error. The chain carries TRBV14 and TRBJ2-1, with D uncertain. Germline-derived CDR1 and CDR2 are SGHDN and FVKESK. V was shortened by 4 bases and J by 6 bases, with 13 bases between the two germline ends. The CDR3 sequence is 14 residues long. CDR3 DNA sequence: TGTGCCAGCAGCCCCGAATTCGAGCTCAATGAGCAGTTCTTC. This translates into CASSPEFELNEQFF.

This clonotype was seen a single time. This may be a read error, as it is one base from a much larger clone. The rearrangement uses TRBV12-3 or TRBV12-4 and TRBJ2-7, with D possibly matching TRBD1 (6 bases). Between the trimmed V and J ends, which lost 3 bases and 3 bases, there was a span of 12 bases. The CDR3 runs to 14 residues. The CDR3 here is CASSLLQGDYEQYF. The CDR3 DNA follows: TGTGCCAGCAGTTTGTTACAGGGTGACTACGAGCAGTACTTC.

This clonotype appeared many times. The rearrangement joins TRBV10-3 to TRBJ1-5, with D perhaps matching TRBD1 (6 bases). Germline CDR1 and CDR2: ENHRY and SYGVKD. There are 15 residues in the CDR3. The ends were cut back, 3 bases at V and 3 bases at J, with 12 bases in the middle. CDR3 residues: CAISESGGANQPQHF. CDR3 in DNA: TGTGCCATCAGTGAATCGGGGGGGGCCAATCAGCCCCAGCATTTT.

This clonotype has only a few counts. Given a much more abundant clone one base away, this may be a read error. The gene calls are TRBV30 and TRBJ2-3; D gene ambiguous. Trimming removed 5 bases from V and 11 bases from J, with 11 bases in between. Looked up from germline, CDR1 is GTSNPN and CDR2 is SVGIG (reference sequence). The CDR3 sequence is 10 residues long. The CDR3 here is CAWSGNVQYF. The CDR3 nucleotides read TGTGCCTGGTCGGGCAATGTGCAGTATTTT. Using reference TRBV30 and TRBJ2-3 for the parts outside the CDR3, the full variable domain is SQTIHQWPATLVQPVGSPLSLECTVEGTSNPNLYWYRQAAGRGLQLLFYSVGIGQISSEVPQNLSASRPQDRQFILSSKKLLLSDSGFYLCAWSGNVQYFGPGTRLTVL.

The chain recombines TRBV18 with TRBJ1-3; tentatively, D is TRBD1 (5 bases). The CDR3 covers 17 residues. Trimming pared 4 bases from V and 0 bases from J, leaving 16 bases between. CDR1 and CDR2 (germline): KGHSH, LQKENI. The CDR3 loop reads CASSQIGGAGSGNTIYF. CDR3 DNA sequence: TGTGCCAGCTCACAAATCGGCGGGGCTGGCTCTGGAAACACCATATATTTT. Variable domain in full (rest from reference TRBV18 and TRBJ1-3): NAGVMQNPRHLVRRRGQEARLRCSPMKGHSHVYWYRQLPEEGLKFMVYLQKENIIDESGMPKERFSAEFPKEGPSILRIQQVVRGDSAAYFCASSQIGGAGSGNTIYFGEGSWLTVV.

CDR3 bases: TGCAGTACCATAGGGGGCGGGGCCTACTCCTACGAGCAGTACTTC. Its translation is CSTIGGGAYSYEQYF. The chain couples TRBV20-1 to TRBJ2-7, with D maybe TRBD1 (7 bases). Trimming left V 8 bases short and J 0 bases short, with 20 bases between. Germline CDR1 reads DFQATT; CDR2 reads SNEGSKA (reference sequence). The CDR3 has 15 residues.

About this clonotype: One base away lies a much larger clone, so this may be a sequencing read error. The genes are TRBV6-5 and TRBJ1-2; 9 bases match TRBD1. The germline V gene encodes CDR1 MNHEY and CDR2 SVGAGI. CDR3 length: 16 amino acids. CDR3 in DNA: TGTGCCAGCACAACCCCCGCGGAACAGGGGGCGAGTGGCCACACCTTC. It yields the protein CASTTPAEQGASGHTF.

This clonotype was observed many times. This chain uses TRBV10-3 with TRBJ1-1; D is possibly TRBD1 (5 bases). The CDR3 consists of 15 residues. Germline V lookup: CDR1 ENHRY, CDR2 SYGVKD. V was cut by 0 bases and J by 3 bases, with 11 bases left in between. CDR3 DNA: TGTGCCATCAGTGAGTCTCCAGGGACGGACACTGAAGCTTTCTTT. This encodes CAISESPGTDTEAFF.

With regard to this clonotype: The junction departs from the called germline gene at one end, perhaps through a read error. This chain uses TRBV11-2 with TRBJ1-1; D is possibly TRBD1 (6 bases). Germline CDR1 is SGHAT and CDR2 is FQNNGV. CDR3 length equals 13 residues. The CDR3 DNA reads TGTGCCAGCTGCCCGAGGAGGGACACTGGAGCTTTCTTT. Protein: CASCPRRDTGAFF.

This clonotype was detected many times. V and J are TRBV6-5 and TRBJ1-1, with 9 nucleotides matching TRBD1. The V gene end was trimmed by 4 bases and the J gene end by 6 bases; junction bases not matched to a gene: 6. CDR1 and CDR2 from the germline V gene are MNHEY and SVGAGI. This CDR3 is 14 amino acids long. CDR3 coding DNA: TGTGCCAGCAGTTCCACAGGGGGCTTTGCTGAAGCTTTCTTT. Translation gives CASSSTGGFAEAFF.

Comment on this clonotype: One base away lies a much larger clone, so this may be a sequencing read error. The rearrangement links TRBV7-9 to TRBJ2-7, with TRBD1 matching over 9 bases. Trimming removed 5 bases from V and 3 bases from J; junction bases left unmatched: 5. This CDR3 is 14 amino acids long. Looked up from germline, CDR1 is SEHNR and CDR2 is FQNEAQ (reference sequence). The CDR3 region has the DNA TGTGCCAGCAGCCCACAGGGGGCTCTCTACGAGCAGTACTTC. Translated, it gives CASSPQGALYEQYF.

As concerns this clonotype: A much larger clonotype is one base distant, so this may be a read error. The CDR3 DNA is TGTGCCAGCAGTTTGACGGTAAGGCCGTACGAGCAGTACTTC. It yields the protein CASSLTVRPYEQYF. The V gene is TRBV28, the J gene TRBJ2-7; D is unclear. The CDR3 is made up of 14 amino acids. The V end lost 3 bases, the J end lost 4 bases, and 13 bases lay between the germline ends. Germline-derived CDR1 and CDR2 are MDHEN and SYDVKM. The full variable domain, completed using reference TRBV28 and TRBJ2-7, is DVKVTQSSRYLVKRTGEKVFLECVQDMDHENMFWYRQDPGLGLRLIYFSYDVKMKEKGDIPEGYSVSREKKERFSLILESASTNQTSMYLCASSLTVRPYEQYFGPGTRLTVT.

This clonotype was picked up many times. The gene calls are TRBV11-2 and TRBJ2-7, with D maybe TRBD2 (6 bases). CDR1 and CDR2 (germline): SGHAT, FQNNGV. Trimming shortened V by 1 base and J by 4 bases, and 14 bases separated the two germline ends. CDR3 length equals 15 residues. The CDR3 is CASSLVRGSGYEQYF. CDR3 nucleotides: TGTGCCAGCAGCTTAGTGCGAGGGAGCGGGTACGAGCAGTACTTC.

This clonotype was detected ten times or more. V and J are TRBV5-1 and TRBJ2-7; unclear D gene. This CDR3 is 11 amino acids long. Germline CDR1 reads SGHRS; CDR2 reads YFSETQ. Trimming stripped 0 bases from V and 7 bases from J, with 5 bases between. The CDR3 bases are TGCGCCAGCAGCTTGGATCTAGAGCAGTACTTC. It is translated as CASSLDLEQYF.